The TCR beta chain under discussion was sequenced for a study of blood T cell repertoires in COVID-19. How the authors handled the data: Reference gene primers were amplified, and this amplification served to estimate nucleated cell counts. The protocol was immunoSEQ multiplex PCR, while the TCRdb copy is restricted to in-frame clones and leaves out a portion. The D gene and trimming were derived from the DNA, and the V and J assignments and clone size from that table. This table holds fewer than 150,000 clones, 83% found once. Concerning this clone itself: The same CDR3 can be traced to other DNA sequences in this sample.

Germline V gene lookup returns CDR1 MNHEY and CDR2 SMNVEV (reference sequence). Trimming removed 3 bases from V and 0 bases from J, with 5 bases in between. The CDR3 runs 13 residues. Participant reports of clinical history set cohort assignment. Symptom resolution, clearance, or two negative PCRs marked the recovered donors of Cohort 3. The TCR was taken from a man in his thirties or forties who had recovered from COVID-19. The specimen was PBMCs or T cells enriched from blood (not recorded which). This sequence joins TRBV27 and TRBJ1-2; no definite D call. Here the CDR3 DNA reads TGTGCCAGCAGTTTCGCAGCTAACTATGGCTACACCTTC. Its translation: CASSFAANYGYTF.